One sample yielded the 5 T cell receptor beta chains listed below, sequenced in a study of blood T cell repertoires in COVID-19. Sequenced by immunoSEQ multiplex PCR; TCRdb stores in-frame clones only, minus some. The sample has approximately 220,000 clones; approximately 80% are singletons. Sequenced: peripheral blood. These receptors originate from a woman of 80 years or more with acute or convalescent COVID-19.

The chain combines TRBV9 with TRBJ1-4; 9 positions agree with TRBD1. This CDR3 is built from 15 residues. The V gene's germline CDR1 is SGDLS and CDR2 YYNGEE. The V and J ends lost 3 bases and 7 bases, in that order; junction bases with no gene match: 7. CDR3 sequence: CASSALQGASEKLFF. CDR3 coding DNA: TGTGCCAGCAGCGCCTTACAGGGGGCCAGTGAAAAACTGTTTTTT. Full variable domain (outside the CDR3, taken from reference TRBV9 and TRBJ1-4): DSGVTQTPKHLITATGQRVTLRCSPRSGDLSVYWYQQSLDQGLQFLIQYYNGEERAKGNILERFSAQQFPDLHSELNLSSLELGDSALYFCASSALQGASEKLFFGSGTQLSVL.

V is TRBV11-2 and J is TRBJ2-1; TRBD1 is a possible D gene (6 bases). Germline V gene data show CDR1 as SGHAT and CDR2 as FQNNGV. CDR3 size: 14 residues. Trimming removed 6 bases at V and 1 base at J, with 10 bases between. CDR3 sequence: CASSGTLSYNEQFF. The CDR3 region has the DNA TGTGCCAGCAGTGGGACACTTTCCTACAATGAGCAGTTCTTC. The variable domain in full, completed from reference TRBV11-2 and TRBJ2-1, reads EAGVAQSPRYKIIEKRQSVAFWCNPISGHATLYWYQQILGQGPKLLIQFQNNGVVDDSQLPKDRFSAERLKGVDSTLKIQPAKLEDSAVYLCASSGTLSYNEQFFGPGTRLTVL.

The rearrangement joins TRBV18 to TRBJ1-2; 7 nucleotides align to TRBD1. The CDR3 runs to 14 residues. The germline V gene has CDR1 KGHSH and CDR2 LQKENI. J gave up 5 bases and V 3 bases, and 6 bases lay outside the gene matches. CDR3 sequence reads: CASSPSGTEYGYTF. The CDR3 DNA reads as TGTGCCAGCTCACCTTCCGGGACAGAGTATGGCTACACCTTC.

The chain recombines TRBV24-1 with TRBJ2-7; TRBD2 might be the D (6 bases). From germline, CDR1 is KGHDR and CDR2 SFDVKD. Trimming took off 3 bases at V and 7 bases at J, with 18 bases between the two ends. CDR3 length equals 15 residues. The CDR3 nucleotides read TGTGCCACCAGTGATGGGACCGGGAGCAAAGGGGAGCAGTACTTC. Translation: CATSDGTGSKGEQYF.

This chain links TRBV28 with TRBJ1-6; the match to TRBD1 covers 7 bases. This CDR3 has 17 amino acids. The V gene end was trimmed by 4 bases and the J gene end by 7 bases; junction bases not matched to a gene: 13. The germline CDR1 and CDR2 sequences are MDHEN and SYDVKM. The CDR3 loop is CASSSGGHQPRNSPLHF. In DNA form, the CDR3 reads TGTGCCAGCAGTTCAGGGGGACATCAACCTCGGAATTCACCCCTCCACTTT.